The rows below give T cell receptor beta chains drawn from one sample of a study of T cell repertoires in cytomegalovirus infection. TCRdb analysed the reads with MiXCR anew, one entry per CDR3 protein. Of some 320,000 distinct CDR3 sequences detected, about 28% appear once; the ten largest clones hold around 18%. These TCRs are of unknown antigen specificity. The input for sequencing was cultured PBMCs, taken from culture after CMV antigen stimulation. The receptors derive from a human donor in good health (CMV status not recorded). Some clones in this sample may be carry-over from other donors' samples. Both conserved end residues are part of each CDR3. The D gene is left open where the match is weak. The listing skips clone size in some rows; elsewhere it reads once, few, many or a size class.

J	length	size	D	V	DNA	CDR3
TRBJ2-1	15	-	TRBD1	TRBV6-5	TGTGCCAGCAGCCGGACAGGGGTAGCCTACAATGAGCAGTTCTTC	CASSRTGVAYNEQFF
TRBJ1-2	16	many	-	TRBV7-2	TGTGCCAGCAGCTTAGCGCGACAGCTCCCTAACTATGGCTACACCTTC	CASSLARQLPNYGYTF
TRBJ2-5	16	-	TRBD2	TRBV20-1	TGCAGTGCTATTGTGGGTGGCGGGGGGGCCGAGGAGACCCAGTACTTC	CSAIVGGGGAEETQYF
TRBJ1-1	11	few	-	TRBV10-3	TGTGCCATCACGCAGAACACTGAAGCTTTCTTT	CAITQNTEAFF
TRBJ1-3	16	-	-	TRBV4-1	TGCGCCAGCAGCCAGCCCTCCGGGACCGGAGGAAACACCATATATTTT	CASSQPSGTGGNTIYF
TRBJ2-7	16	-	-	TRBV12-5	TGTGCTAGTGGTTTGGTACCGATAGACAACCCCTACGAGCAGTACTTC	CASGLVPIDNPYEQYF
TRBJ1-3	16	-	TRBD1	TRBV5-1	TGCGCCAGCAGCCCGTTGCCCGGGACAGACGGAAACACCATATATTTT	CASSPLPGTDGNTIYF
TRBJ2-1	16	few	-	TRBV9	TGTGCCAGCAGCTCCGGTGGGTCAGAGAATTACAATGAGCAGTTCTTC	CASSSGGSENYNEQFF
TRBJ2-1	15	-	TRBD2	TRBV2	TGTGCCAGCACCAACCCCAGCGGGGGGAGGGATGAGCAGTTCTTC	CASTNPSGGRDEQFF
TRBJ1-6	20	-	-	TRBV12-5	TGTGCTAGTGGTTTGGAATGGGAGGCAGAAATGGGGTTCTATAATTCACCCCTCCACTTT	CASGLEWEAEMGFYNSPLHF
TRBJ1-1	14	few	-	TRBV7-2	TGTGCCAGCAGCCTCTCCCCCCCAGCCACTGAAGCTTTCTTT	CASSLSPPATEAFF
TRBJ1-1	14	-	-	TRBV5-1	TGCGCCAGCAGCTTGGCTTGGGTGTACACTGAAGCTTTCTTT	CASSLAWVYTEAFF
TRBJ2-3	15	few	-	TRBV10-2	TGCGCCAGCAGTGTCACCGGGACTAGCACAGATACGCAGTATTTT	CASSVTGTSTDTQYF
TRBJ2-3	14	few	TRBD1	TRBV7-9	TGTGCCGCTCAGGGGGCCCGAAGTGGAGATACGCAGTATTTT	CAAQGARSGDTQYF
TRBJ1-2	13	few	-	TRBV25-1	TGTGCCAGCAGTGAAAGGGGGGCTAATGGCTACACCTTC	CASSERGANGYTF
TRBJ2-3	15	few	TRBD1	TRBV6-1	TGTGCCAGCAGTAGACAGGGGGGATTCACAGATACGCAGTATTTT	CASSRQGGFTDTQYF
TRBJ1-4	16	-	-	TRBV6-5	TGTGCCAGCAGTTTAACAGGCGTCCTTGCTAATGAAAAACTGTTTTTT	CASSLTGVLANEKLFF
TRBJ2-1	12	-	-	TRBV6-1	TGTGCCAGCAGTACGACTAGTGATGAGCAGTTCTTC	CASSTTSDEQFF
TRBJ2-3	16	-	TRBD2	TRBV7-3	TGTGCCAGCAGTTTAACTGCTGCGGGGGGCACAGATACGCAGTATTTT	CASSLTAAGGTDTQYF
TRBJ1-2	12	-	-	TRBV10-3	TGTGCCGTAAGCGGTGATAGGTCCGGCTACACCTTC	CAVSGDRSGYTF
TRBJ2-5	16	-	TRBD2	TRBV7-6	TGTGCCAGCAGCTTATTAGCGAAGCGGGAATCGGAGACCCAGTACTTC	CASSLLAKRESETQYF
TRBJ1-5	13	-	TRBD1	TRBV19	TGTGCCAGTATGGGACAGGGCATTCAGCCCCAGCATTTT	CASMGQGIQPQHF
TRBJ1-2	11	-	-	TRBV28	TGTGCCAGCAGTCAGAACTATGGCTACACCTTC	CASSQNYGYTF
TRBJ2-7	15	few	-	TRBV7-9	TGTGCCAGCTCGAACCCCGGGACGGAGTCCTACGAGCAGTACTTC	CASSNPGTESYEQYF
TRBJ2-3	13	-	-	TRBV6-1	TGTGCCAGCAGTGAAGGATGGGGGGATACGCAGTATTTT	CASSEGWGDTQYF
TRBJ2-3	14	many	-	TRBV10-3	TGTGCCTCAACGGACTCCCGAAGCACAGATACGCAGTATTTT	CASTDSRSTDTQYF
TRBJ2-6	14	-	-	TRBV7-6	TGTGCCAGCAGCGTAGAACCTGGGGCCAACGTCCTGACTTTC	CASSVEPGANVLTF
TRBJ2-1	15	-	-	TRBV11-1	TGTGCCAGCAGCTTAGAAGTTCAATCGTACAATGAGCAGTTCTTC	CASSLEVQSYNEQFF
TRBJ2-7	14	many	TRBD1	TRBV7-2	TGTGCCAGCAGCCCCCGGGACAGGGCCTACGAGCAGTACTTC	CASSPRDRAYEQYF
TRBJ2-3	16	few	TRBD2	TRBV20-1	TGCAGTACGACTAGCGGGAGGGCCGGTGGTGTAGATACGCAGTATTTT	CSTTSGRAGGVDTQYF
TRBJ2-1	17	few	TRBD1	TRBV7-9	TGTGCCAGCAGCATATACAGGGGCCGAAGCTCCTACAATGAGCAGTTCTTC	CASSIYRGRSSYNEQFF
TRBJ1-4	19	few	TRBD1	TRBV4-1	TGCGCCAGCAGCCAAGTTTCGTTCCGGGACAGATTCCTTAATGAAAAACTGTTTTTT	CASSQVSFRDRFLNEKLFF
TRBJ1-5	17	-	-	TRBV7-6	TGTGCCAGCAGCTTAGTATGGGGAGGCGGACGGGATCAGCCCCAGCATTTT	CASSLVWGGGRDQPQHF
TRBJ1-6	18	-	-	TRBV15	TGTGCCACCAGCAGAGTATTCGATGCGACAAGAGATAATTCACCCCTCCACTTT	CATSRVFDATRDNSPLHF
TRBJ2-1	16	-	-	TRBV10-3	TGTGCCATCAGTGAGTCGACTCGTTCTAGCTCGAGTGAGCAGTTCTTC	CAISESTRSSSSEQFF
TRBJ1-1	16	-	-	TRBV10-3	TGTGCCAGCCTAGATCCCGACAGATTCATGAACACTGAAGCTTTCTTT	CASLDPDRFMNTEAFF
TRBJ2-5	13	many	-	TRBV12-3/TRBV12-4	TGTGCCAGCAGTGAAAGGGTTCAAGAGACCCAGTACTTC	CASSERVQETQYF
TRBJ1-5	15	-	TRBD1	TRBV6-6	TGTGCCAGCAGGACCCTACAGGGGGATGGACAGCCCCAGCATTTT	CASRTLQGDGQPQHF
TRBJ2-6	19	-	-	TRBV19	TGTGCCAGTAGTATTGAGGAGGGGGCGACCCTCTCTGGGGCCAACGTCCTGACTTTC	CASSIEEGATLSGANVLTF
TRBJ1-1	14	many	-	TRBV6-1	TGTGCCAGCAGTTTCCGGCCAGGGGACACTGAAGCTTTCTTT	CASSFRPGDTEAFF
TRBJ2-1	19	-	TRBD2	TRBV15	TGTGCCACCAGCCGAGGGACTAGCGGGATGACTGTCTGGACGAGCGCGCAGTTCTTC	CATSRGTSGMTVWTSAQFF
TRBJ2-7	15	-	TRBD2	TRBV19	TGTGCCAGTAGTGGGGGACTAGCGGGGACCTACGAGCAGTACTTC	CASSGGLAGTYEQYF
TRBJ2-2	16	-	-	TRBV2	TGTGCCAGCACCCGGGAGTCCGGGGTGAACACCGGGGAGCTGTTTTTT	CASTRESGVNTGELFF
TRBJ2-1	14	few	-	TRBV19	TGTGCCAGTCGATTTGGGCTAGCCGGAGGTGAGCAGTTCTTC	CASRFGLAGGEQFF
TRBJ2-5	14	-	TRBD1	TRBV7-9	TGTGCCAGCAGCTTCCTCCGGGACAGTTCGACCCAGTACTTC	CASSFLRDSSTQYF
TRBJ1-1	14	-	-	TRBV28	TGTGCCAGCACTGTAAGCGGATTTCCCACTGAAGCTTTCTTT	CASTVSGFPTEAFF
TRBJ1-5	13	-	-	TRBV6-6	TGTGCCAGCAGGAGGGGGGAGGATCAGCCCCAGCATTTT	CASRRGEDQPQHF
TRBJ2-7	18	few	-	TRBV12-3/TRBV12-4	TGTGCCAGCAGTTTAGGGGGGTGGTCAGGGGCCCTCTCCTACGAGCAGTACTTC	CASSLGGWSGALSYEQYF
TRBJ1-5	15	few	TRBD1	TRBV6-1	TGTGCCAGCAGTGGACCGGGACAGTTTAATCAGCCCCAGCATTTT	CASSGPGQFNQPQHF
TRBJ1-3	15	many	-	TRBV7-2	TGTGCCAGCAGCCTAGGACGCAGCTCTGGAAACACCATATATTTT	CASSLGRSSGNTIYF
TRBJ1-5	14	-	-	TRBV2	TGTGCCAGCAGCCAAGCCTTGTCTGGACAGCCCCAGCATTTT	CASSQALSGQPQHF
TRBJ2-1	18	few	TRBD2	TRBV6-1	TGTGCCAGCAGTGGTATCTTGATGACTAGCGGGACTGTCCATGAGCAGTTCTTC	CASSGILMTSGTVHEQFF
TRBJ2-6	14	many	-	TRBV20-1	TGCAGTGCTAGGGGAAGCTCTGGGGCCAACGTCCTGACTTTC	CSARGSSGANVLTF
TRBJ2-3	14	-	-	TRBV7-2	TGTGCCAGCAGCTTAGGACTAGATGGAGATACGCAGTATTTT	CASSLGLDGDTQYF
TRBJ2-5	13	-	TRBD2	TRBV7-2	TGTGCCAGCGGACTAGCGTCTTATGAGACCCAGTACTTC	CASGLASYETQYF
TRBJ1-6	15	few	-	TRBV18	TGTGCCAGCTCACCACCGGCTGGGAATAATTCACCCCTCCACTTT	CASSPPAGNNSPLHF
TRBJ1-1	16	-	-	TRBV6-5	TGTGCCAGCAGTCACAGCCCGAGGGGACCGAACACTGAAGCTTTCTTT	CASSHSPRGPNTEAFF
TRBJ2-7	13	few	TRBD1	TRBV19	TGTGCCAGTAGTATCGACAGGGCCTACGAGCAGTACTTC	CASSIDRAYEQYF
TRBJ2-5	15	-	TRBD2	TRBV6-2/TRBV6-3	TGTGCCAGCAGTTACTCGCCGGGAGGGCCAGAGACCCAGTACTTC	CASSYSPGGPETQYF
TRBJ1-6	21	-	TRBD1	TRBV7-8	TGTGCCAGCAGCCTCGTTCGGAGGGAGACAGGGAGAAGGTCCTATAATTCACCCCTCCACTTT	CASSLVRRETGRRSYNSPLHF